These 32 T cell receptor beta chains share one sample of origin, sequenced in a study of tumor and adjacent non-tumor tissue in lung cancer. No cell sorting was done before RNA was extracted from the tissue. A modified ARM-PCR protocol with three rounds of nested PCR amplified TCRbeta. TCRdb re-analysed the multiplex PCR reads in MiXCR, keeping a single row per CDR3 protein. The sample carries just over 200,000 distinct CDR3 sequences, around 70% recorded once. Material: lung tumor tissue. These receptors originate from a man aged 55 to 70 with non-small cell lung cancer.

Concerning this clonotype: A much larger clone differs by one base, so this may be a read error. The rearrangement uses TRBV20-1 and TRBJ2-3; 11 nucleotides line up with TRBD2. V was clipped by 7 bases and J by 4 bases; unmatched bases: 10. Germline V lookup: CDR1 DFQATT, CDR2 SNEGSKA (reference sequence). The CDR3 has 15 amino acids. This CDR3 reads CSVPPTSGVSDTQYF. The CDR3 nucleotides read TGCAGTGTCCCTCCGACTAGCGGGGTTTCAGATACGCAGTATTTT.

The chain uses TRBV6-5 and TRBJ1-2; D might be TRBD1 (6 bases). The length of the CDR3 is 11 residues. Looked up from germline, CDR1 is MNHEY and CDR2 is SVGAGI. V was pared by 6 bases and J by 12 bases, with 14 bases between. In DNA form, the CDR3 reads TGTGCCAGCAGCACAGGGTACGGCCACACCTTC. Translating it yields CASSTGYGHTF.

This clonotype showed up just a few times. The genes are TRBV20-1 and TRBJ1-1, with TRBD1 as a possible D gene (5 bases). Germline CDR1 DFQATT, CDR2 SNEGSKA (reference sequence). Trimming pared 6 bases from V and 1 base from J, leaving 15 bases between. The CDR3 runs 14 residues. CDR3 nucleotides: TGCAGTGCAGCCCCCATTGACAGGAACACTGAAGCTTTCTTT. This codes for CSAAPIDRNTEAFF.

To note about this clonotype: A much larger clone is a single base away; this may be a read error. The chain couples TRBV20-1 to TRBJ2-1; no reliable D call. The V and J ends lost 8 bases and 3 bases respectively, with 11 bases between them. Germline V gene data show CDR1 as DFQATT and CDR2 as SNEGSKA (reference sequence). This CDR3 is built from 12 residues. CDR3 bases: TGCAGTACCTGGGAACTCTACAATGAGCAGTTCTTC. It translates to CSTWELYNEQFF.

As concerns this clonotype: In this CDR3 the conserved last residue, phenylalanine or tryptophan, is missing, so a read error is likely. This sequence joins TRBV12-3 or TRBV12-4 and TRBJ1-2; D is uncertain. The length of the CDR3 is 14 residues. The V and J ends lost 6 bases and 8 bases respectively, with 19 bases between them. CDR3 sequence (DNA): TGTGCCAGCAGAAAAACGACAAAGGGTACGGGCTACACCCTC. This translates into CASRKTTKGTGYTL.

On this clonotype itself: One end of the junction is discordant with germline, which a read error may explain. The V gene is TRBV6-5, the J gene TRBJ2-7; D might be TRBD2 (6 bases). This CDR3 is built from 14 residues. The germline CDR1 and CDR2 sequences are MNHEY and SVGAGI. CDR3 in amino acids: CAIRTGGTSYEQYF. For the CDR3, the DNA is TGTGCCATCAGAACCGGGGGTACCTCGTACGAGCAGTATTTC.

The rearrangement uses TRBV12-3 or TRBV12-4 and TRBJ2-1; D remains ambiguous. Between the trimmed V and J ends, which lost 5 bases and 9 bases, there was a span of 8 bases. The CDR3 loop spans 11 amino acids. The CDR3 coding sequence is TGTGCCAGCAGTCCCAGGTTTGAGCAGTTCTTC. It codes for CASSPRFEQFF.

As for this clonotype: At one boundary the junction diverges from the germline segment, which might be a read error. The chain joins TRBV11-2 to TRBJ2-1; D perhaps matches TRBD2 (5 bases). The germline gives CDR1 SGHAT, CDR2 FQNNGV. The CDR3 runs to 18 residues. CDR3 in amino acids: CASSPVKLAEDSYNEHFF. The CDR3 bases are TGTGCCAGCAGCCCAGTGAAGCTCGCGGAGGACTCCTACAATGAGCATTTCTTC. The whole variable domain, remainder taken from reference TRBV11-2 and TRBJ2-1, is EAGVAQSPRYKIIEKRQSVAFWCNPISGHATLYWYQQILGQGPKLLIQFQNNGVVDDSQLPKDRFSAERLKGVDSTLKIQPAKLEDSAVYLCASSPVKLAEDSYNEHFFGPGTRLTVL.

Worth noting for this clonotype: This could be a read error, since a much larger clone is one nucleotide away. The rearrangement links TRBV12-3 or TRBV12-4 to TRBJ2-1, with D perhaps matching TRBD2 (5 bases). The CDR3 is 15 residues long. The CDR3 DNA follows: TGTGCCAGCAGTTTTCAAGCGGCGGTCTACAAAGAGCAGTTCTTC. The encoded protein is CASSFQAAVYKEQFF.

This clonotype has just one count. The V and J genes are TRBV18 and TRBJ2-3; no definite D call. Germline V gene lookup returns CDR1 KGHSH and CDR2 LQKENI. Trimming took off 3 bases at V and 6 bases at J, with 10 bases between the two ends. The CDR3 is 13 amino acids. CDR3 nucleotide sequence: TGTGCCAGCTCACCCCTAAGAGAGGATACGCAGTATTTT. This codes for CASSPLREDTQYF.

The genes are TRBV20-1 and TRBJ1-5, with D possibly being TRBD1 (5 bases). Germline V gene lookup returns CDR1 DFQATT and CDR2 SNEGSKA (reference sequence). Deletions cut 6 bases from V and 4 bases from J, with 19 bases between. CDR3 size: 15 residues. CDR3 protein: CSAPASGSKNQPQHF. In DNA form, the CDR3 reads TGCAGTGCCCCTGCGTCAGGGTCTAAGAATCAGCCCCAGCATTTT.

The sample holds a few counts of this clonotype. A read error may be the cause here, since a much bigger clone is one base away. The chain combines TRBV11-2 with TRBJ1-6, with D possibly TRBD1 on 6 matching bases. The germline V gene has CDR1 SGHAT and CDR2 FQNNGV. The CDR3 loop spans 14 amino acids. CDR3: CANSLDPGASPLHF. CDR3 DNA sequence: TGTGCCAACAGCTTAGACCCAGGGGCTTCACCCCTCCACTTT.

This chain joins TRBV11-3 and TRBJ2-7; D possibly corresponds to TRBD1 (7 bases). The CDR3 contains 14 residues. Germline-derived CDR1 and CDR2 are SGHNT and YENEEA. CDR3 bases: TGTACTAGCAGCTTAGGGGCAACAGGGGAAGAGCAGTACTTC. Protein product: CTSSLGATGEEQYF.

This clonotype has ten or more counts. This chain uses TRBV6-5 with TRBJ1-5; maybe TRBD1 (5 bases). The CDR3 consists of 14 residues. Germline V CDR1 and CDR2: MNHEY, SVGAGI. V gave up 7 bases and J gave up 2 bases, with 12 bases separating them. The CDR3 DNA is TGTGCCAGCAAACCCTCGGGGGGCAATCAGCCCCAGCATTTT. It yields the protein CASKPSGGNQPQHF.

Worth noting for this clonotype: Given the absence of the conserved phenylalanine or tryptophan at the CDR3 end, a read error is likely. The genes are TRBV4-1 and TRBJ2-3; D may be TRBD2 (6 bases). Trimming left V 4 bases short and J 6 bases short, with 17 bases between. This CDR3 contains 15 residues. Looked up from germline, CDR1 is MGHRA and CDR2 is YSYEKL. CDR3 residues: CASSPRDWIGDTQYL. The DNA of the CDR3 is TGCGCCAGCAGCCCAAGGGACTGGATTGGTGATACGCAGTATCTT.

Of note for this clonotype: Because the CDR3 is missing its conserved closing phenylalanine or tryptophan, this is likely a read error. The V call is TRBV11-2, the J call TRBJ2-3; tentative D call: TRBD2 (6 bases). CDR1 SGHAT and CDR2 FQNNGV come from the germline V gene. Trimming took 2 bases from V and 1 from J, leaving 13 bases between them. This CDR3 has 16 amino acids. DNA for the CDR3: TGTGCCAGCAGCTTACTAGCGAGGGGCCGCACAGATACGCAGTATTTA. Encoded protein: CASSLLARGRTDTQYL.

With regard to this clonotype: Since a much larger clone is just one base distant, this may be a read error. The chain couples TRBV29-1 to TRBJ2-5; perhaps TRBD2 as D (6 bases). Germline V CDR1 and CDR2: SQVTM, ANQGSEA. This CDR3 comprises 12 residues. CDR3 region: CSARRVRETQCF. CDR3 sequence (DNA): TGCAGCGCGAGGAGGGTGAGAGAGACCCAGTGCTTC.

The chain carries TRBV6-2 or TRBV6-3 and TRBJ1-5; 7 positions agree with TRBD1. This CDR3 comprises 12 residues. Germline trimming cut 10 bases from V and 12 bases from J; bases unmatched to any gene: 12. CDR1 and CDR2 from the germline V gene are MNHEY and SVGEGT. The chain's CDR3 is CATHRGRDLQHF. The CDR3 DNA reads TGTGCCACTCATAGGGGGCGAGATCTCCAGCATTTT.

This clonotype has just a few counts. J is TRBJ1-6 and V is TRBV6-5; TRBD1 might be the D (6 bases). The CDR3 runs to 15 residues. Trimming pared 5 bases from V and 6 bases from J, leaving 14 bases between. Germline CDR1 MNHEY, CDR2 SVGAGI. The CDR3 DNA reads as TGTGCCAGCAGTCTGGGGACAAGCCTTAATTCACCCCTCCACTTT. Translation gives CASSLGTSLNSPLHF.

A word on this clonotype: A clone one base away is much larger, so this may be a read error. The V gene is TRBV6-6, the J gene TRBJ1-2; D not certain. Germline V gene sequence: CDR1 MNHNY, CDR2 SVGAGI (reference sequence). This CDR3 is built from 14 residues. The CDR3 DNA reads TGTGCCAGCAGTTACGGCTCAGATAACTATGGCTACGCCTTC. Translation gives CASSYGSDNYGYAF.

Only one count was recorded for this clonotype. The junction departs from germline at one end; a sequencing error may be responsible. CDR3 coding DNA: TGTGCCAACAGCCCCTCGACTAGCGGGGGGGATAAGACCTACGATCAGTACTTC. It codes for CANSPSTSGGDKTYDQYF. V usage is TRBV11-2 and J usage is TRBJ2-7, with 14 bases fitting TRBD2. This CDR3 comprises 18 residues. The germline gives CDR1 SGHAT, CDR2 FQNNGV.

Remarks on this clonotype: A junction boundary mismatches the germline segment, possibly from a read error. The chain couples TRBV6-2 or TRBV6-3 to TRBJ2-3; 12 bases map to TRBD2. The CDR3 spans 14 residues. CDR1 is MNHEY and CDR2 is SVGEGT in the germline V gene. The CDR3 sequence: CASSYGLAGGPGHF. The CDR3 coding sequence is TGTGCCAGCAGTTACGGTCTAGCGGGAGGGCCGGGGCATTTT.

This clonotype was detected only once. One end of the junction is discordant with germline, which a read error may explain. The V call is TRBV5-1, the J call TRBJ2-3, with D possibly being TRBD1 (5 bases). The germline V gene has CDR1 SGHRS and CDR2 YFSETQ. This CDR3 region has 13 residues. The CDR3 reads CANSLGGTDTQYF. In DNA form, the CDR3 reads TGCGCCAACAGCTTAGGGGGCACAGATACGCAGTATTTT.

On this clonotype itself: Lacking the conserved final phenylalanine or tryptophan, this CDR3 likely reflects a read error. This chain connects TRBV29-1 to TRBJ2-7, with 8 nucleotides matching TRBD1. The germline CDR1 and CDR2 sequences are SQVTM and ANQGSEA. This CDR3 has 12 residues. After removal of 4 bases from V and 5 bases from J, the junction contained 4 bases not matched to a gene. CDR3 amino acids: CSVGQGTNEQYL. CDR3 DNA: TGCAGCGTTGGACAGGGGACCAACGAGCAGTACCTC.

The V call is TRBV20-1, the J call TRBJ2-5; the D call may be TRBD1 or TRBD2 (7 bases each). With 5 bases removed from V and 10 bases from J, the gap between germline ends came to 29 bases. CDR3 length equals 16 residues. Germline V gene sequence: CDR1 DFQATT, CDR2 SNEGSKA (reference sequence). CDR3 in amino acids: CSAPGGRETPIGIQYF. The CDR3 nucleotides read TGCAGTGCTCCAGGGGGGCGGGAGACCCCAATTGGTATCCAGTACTTC.

Remarks on this clonotype: Since a much larger clone is just one base distant, this may be a read error. V is TRBV20-1 and J is TRBJ2-7; possible D gene TRBD2, 5 bases. Germline CDR1 and CDR2: DFQATT and SNEGSKA (reference sequence). The CDR3 covers 16 residues. The chain's CDR3 is CSVRDRGQNGPYEQYF. CDR3 DNA: TGCAGTGTTAGAGATCGAGGGCAGAATGGCCCCTACGAGCAGTACTTC.

The table lists this clonotype with a few counts. V and J are TRBV6-2 or TRBV6-3 and TRBJ2-3; D possibly uses TRBD1 or TRBD2 (6 bases each). V lost 6 bases to trimming and J lost 5 bases, with 18 bases between them. The germline gives CDR1 MNHEY, CDR2 SVGEGT. The CDR3 consists of 15 residues. CDR3 nucleotide sequence: TGTGCCAGCAGCCCCCCGTGGGGGCGGGGAGATACGCAGTATTTT. It encodes CASSPPWGRGDTQYF.

As to this clonotype: At one boundary the junction diverges from the germline segment, which might be a read error. The rearrangement uses TRBV11-2 and TRBJ2-5, with D maybe TRBD1 (7 bases). Looked up from germline, CDR1 is SGHAT and CDR2 is FQNNGV. The CDR3 is 15 residues long. Here the CDR3 reads CVSSWGDSYQEAQYF. The CDR3 DNA follows: TGTGTCAGCAGCTGGGGGGACAGCTACCAAGAGGCCCAGTACTTC.

CDR3: CTSGPRGAHPSVYEQYF. The CDR3 DNA is TGCACTAGCGGCCCGCGGGGGGCCCACCCCTCGGTCTACGAGCAGTACTTC. The chain carries TRBV5-1 and TRBJ2-7, with TRBD2 matching over 8 bases. Germline V gene lookup returns CDR1 SGHRS and CDR2 YFSETQ. The CDR3 totals 17 residues.

Concerning this clonotype: Given a much more abundant clone one base away, this may be a read error. The gene calls are TRBV12-3 or TRBV12-4 and TRBJ2-5; 9 positions agree with TRBD1. V shed 7 bases, J shed 3 bases, and the junction held 3 bases outside the gene matches. CDR3 length: 13 amino acids. The CDR3 here is CASMWTGEETQYF. CDR3 sequence (DNA): TGTGCCAGCATGTGGACAGGGGAAGAGACCCAGTACTTC.

For this clonotype: The conserved phenylalanine or tryptophan normally closing the CDR3 is absent here, so this likely arose from a read error. The chain uses TRBV12-3 or TRBV12-4 and TRBJ1-5; 9 nucleotides line up with TRBD1. The CDR3 sequence is 16 residues long. The CDR3 region is CASSLGGTGNNQPQHI. DNA for the CDR3: TGTGCCAGTAGTTTAGGGGGGACAGGGAACAATCAGCCCCAGCATATT.

V gene TRBV12-3 or TRBV12-4 combines with J gene TRBJ2-1; 9 bases align to TRBD2. The V segment lost 7 bases and the J segment 8 bases; nucleotides outside the gene matches: 9. There are 14 residues in the CDR3. CDR3: CASTKSSGGDEQFF. The CDR3 DNA reads TGTGCCAGCACCAAGAGTAGCGGGGGCGATGAGCAGTTCTTC.